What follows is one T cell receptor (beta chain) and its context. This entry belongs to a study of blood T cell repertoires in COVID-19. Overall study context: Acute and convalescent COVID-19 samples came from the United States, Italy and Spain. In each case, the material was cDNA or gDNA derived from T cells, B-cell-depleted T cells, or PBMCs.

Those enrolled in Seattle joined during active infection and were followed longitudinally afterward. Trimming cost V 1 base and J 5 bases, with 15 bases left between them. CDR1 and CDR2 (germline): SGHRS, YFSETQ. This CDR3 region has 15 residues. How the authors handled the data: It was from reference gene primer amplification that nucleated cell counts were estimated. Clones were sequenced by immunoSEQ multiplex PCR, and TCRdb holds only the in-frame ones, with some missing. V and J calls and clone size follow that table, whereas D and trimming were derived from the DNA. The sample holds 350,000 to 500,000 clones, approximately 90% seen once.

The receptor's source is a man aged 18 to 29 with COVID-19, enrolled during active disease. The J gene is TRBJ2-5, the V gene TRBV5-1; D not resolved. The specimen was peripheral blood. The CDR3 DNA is TGCGCCAGCAGCTTGTTCTACGGTCCCGGTGAGACCCAGTACTTC. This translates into CASSLFYGPGETQYF.